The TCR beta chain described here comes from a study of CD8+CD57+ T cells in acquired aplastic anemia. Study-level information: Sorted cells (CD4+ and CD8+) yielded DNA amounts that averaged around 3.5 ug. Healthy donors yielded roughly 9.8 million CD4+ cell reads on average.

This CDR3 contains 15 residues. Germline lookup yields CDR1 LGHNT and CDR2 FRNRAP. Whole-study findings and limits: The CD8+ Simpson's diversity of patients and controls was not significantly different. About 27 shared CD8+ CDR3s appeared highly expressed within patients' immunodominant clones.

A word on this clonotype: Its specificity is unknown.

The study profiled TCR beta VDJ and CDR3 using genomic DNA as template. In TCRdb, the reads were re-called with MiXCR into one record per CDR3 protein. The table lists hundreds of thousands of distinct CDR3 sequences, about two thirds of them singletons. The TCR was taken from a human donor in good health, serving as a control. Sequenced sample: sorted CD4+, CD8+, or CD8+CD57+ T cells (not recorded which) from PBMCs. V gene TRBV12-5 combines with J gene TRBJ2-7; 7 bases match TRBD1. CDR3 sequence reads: CASGQQDRVGHEQYF. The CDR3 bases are TGTGCCAGCGGCCAACAAGACAGGGTTGGCCACGAGCAGTACTTC.